Listed below are T cell receptor beta chains from one sample, sequenced in a study of post-analysis software for immune sequencing data. TCRdb re-called the PCR reads with MiXCR, one entry per CDR3 protein. The sample contains 550,000 to 700,000 distinct CDR3 sequences, 44% of which appear only once. Sequencing used blood. Every receptor here comes from a girl aged 10-17 years with multiple sclerosis. CDR3s include the opening cysteine and the closing phenylalanine or tryptophan. The D gene is left open where the match is weak. Size tells how often a clone was seen (once, few, many) or the class of an expanded clone, and some rows leave it out.

NA,few,TRBV7-2,TRBJ2-1,TGTGCCAGCAGCCGCGGTACTGTCGGGCAGTTCTTC,CASSRGTVGQFF
NA,NA,TRBV7-6,TRBJ2-7,TGTGCCAGCAGCTCTCAGGGAGTGGAGCAGTACTTC,CASSSQGVEQYF
TRBD1,few,TRBV29-1,TRBJ2-7,TGCAGCTTTCGACAGGGGGGCTCCTACGAGCAGTACTTC,CSFRQGGSYEQYF
NA,few,TRBV7-8,TRBJ2-7,TGTGCCAGCAGCTTAGTGCAGGGGGGCTACGAGCAGTACTTC,CASSLVQGGYEQYF
TRBD1,NA,TRBV10-3,TRBJ2-1,TGTGCCATCAGTGTCCTCGGGACAGGCCTCTACAATGAGCAGTTCTTC,CAISVLGTGLYNEQFF
TRBD1,NA,TRBV2,TRBJ2-7,TGTGCCAGCAGGCCAGGCATCGGACAGGGGACCTACGAGCAGTACTTC,CASRPGIGQGTYEQYF
NA,NA,TRBV29-1,TRBJ2-5,TGCAGCGCCCGGGTGGCACAAGAGACCCAGTACTTC,CSARVAQETQYF
TRBD2,NA,TRBV25-1,TRBJ2-6,TGTGCCAGCAGTGAAAACCCTGGGGGGGTTGGTCCCACTGGGGCCAACGTCCTGACTTTC,CASSENPGGVGPTGANVLTF
NA,NA,TRBV7-2,TRBJ1-5,TGTGCCAGCAGCTTAGAGGGCGCCGGGACCCAGCATTTT,CASSLEGAGTQHF
NA,NA,TRBV7-3,TRBJ2-1,TGTGCCAGCAGCCAGACAGGGAGGAATGAGCAGTTCTTC,CASSQTGRNEQFF
NA,NA,TRBV7-8,TRBJ2-7,TGTGCCAGCAGCGCCCGGGAGCTCCTGACCTACGAGCAGTACTTC,CASSARELLTYEQYF
TRBD2,once,TRBV6-1,TRBJ2-7,TGTGCCAGCAATCTACGGGAGGTTATCTACGAGCAGTACTTC,CASNLREVIYEQYF
NA,NA,TRBV20-1,TRBJ2-5,TGCAGTGCTAGAGAGGAGCCCGCCTGGGGGAATGAGCAGTACTTC,CSAREEPAWGNEQYF
NA,few,TRBV4-1,TRBJ1-2,TGCGCCAGCAGCCAAACGACTCCTCCCTATGGCTACACCTTC,CASSQTTPPYGYTF
TRBD1,NA,TRBV7-2,TRBJ2-6,TGTGCCAGCAGACTACGACAGGGTAGTCCTGGGGCCAACGTCCTGACTTTC,CASRLRQGSPGANVLTF
NA,NA,TRBV14,TRBJ1-2,TGTGCCAGCAGCCAAGTCCCCGGACAGAGTTATGGCTGCACCTTC,CASSQVPGQSYGCTF
TRBD1,NA,TRBV5-1,TRBJ2-5,TGCGCCAGCAGCTCGCAGGGGGCAGTCCAAGAGACCCAGTACTTC,CASSSQGAVQETQYF
NA,NA,TRBV20-1,TRBJ2-5,TGCAGTGCTAGTAAATCAGGGGAATTGGAGACCCAGTACTTC,CSASKSGELETQYF
NA,NA,TRBV5-1,TRBJ1-2,TGCGCCAGCAGCTTGGAGCCAGCTCCTAACTATGGCTACACCTTC,CASSLEPAPNYGYTF
NA,NA,TRBV7-2,TRBJ1-2,TGTGCCAGCAGCTTAGGTGGGCTGGGGGCAGGAGGCTACACCTTC,CASSLGGLGAGGYTF
TRBD2,NA,TRBV12-3/TRBV12-4,TRBJ2-3,TGTGCCAGCATCCTCGTACGGGAGGGGCGATACACAGATACGCAGTATTTT,CASILVREGRYTDTQYF
TRBD1,few,TRBV29-1,TRBJ2-7,TGCAGCGTCACCGGGACAGGGGGCGAGCAGTACTTC,CSVTGTGGEQYF
NA,once,TRBV29-1,TRBJ2-6,TGCAGCGTTGAGGGTCTCTGGGGGTCTGGGGCCAACGTCCTGACTTTC,CSVEGLWGSGANVLTF
TRBD2,few,TRBV11-3,TRBJ2-3,TGTGCCAGCAGCATCCCGGGACTAGCGGAGCCGGTGTATTTT,CASSIPGLAEPVYF
TRBD2,few,TRBV29-1,TRBJ2-3,TGCAGCGTGGGGACTAGCGGGGGGCTACGAGATACGCAGTATTTT,CSVGTSGGLRDTQYF
NA,NA,TRBV5-1,TRBJ1-4,TGCGCCAGCAGTTTTTTAGGGGAACCTGACGAAAAACTGTTTTTT,CASSFLGEPDEKLFF
NA,NA,TRBV5-4,TRBJ1-2,TGTGCCAGCAGCTCGACGACAGACAACTATGGCTACACCTTC,CASSSTTDNYGYTF
NA,once,TRBV12-3/TRBV12-4,TRBJ1-2,TGTGCCAGCAGTTTATTTCGGGGTAGTGGCTACACCTTC,CASSLFRGSGYTF